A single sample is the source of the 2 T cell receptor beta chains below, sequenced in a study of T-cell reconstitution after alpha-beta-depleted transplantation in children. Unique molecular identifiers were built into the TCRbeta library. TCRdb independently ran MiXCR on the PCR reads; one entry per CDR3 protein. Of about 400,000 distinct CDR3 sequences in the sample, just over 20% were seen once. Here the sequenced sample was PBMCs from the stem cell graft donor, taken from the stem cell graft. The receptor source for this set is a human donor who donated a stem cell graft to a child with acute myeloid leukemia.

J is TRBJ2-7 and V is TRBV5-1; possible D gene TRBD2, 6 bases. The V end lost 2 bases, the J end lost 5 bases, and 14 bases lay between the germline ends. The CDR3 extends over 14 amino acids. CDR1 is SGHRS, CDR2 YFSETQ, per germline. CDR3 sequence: CASSLGGYRHEQYF. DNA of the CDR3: TGCGCCAGCAGCTTAGGAGGGTACCGACACGAGCAGTACTTC.

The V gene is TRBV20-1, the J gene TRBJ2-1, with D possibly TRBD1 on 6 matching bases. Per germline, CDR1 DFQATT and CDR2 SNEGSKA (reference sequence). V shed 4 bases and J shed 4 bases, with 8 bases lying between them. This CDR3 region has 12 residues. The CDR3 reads CSANRVYNEQFF. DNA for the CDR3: TGCAGTGCTAACAGGGTTTACAATGAGCAGTTCTTC.